Listed below are T cell receptor beta chains from one sample, sequenced in a study of T cell repertoires in cytomegalovirus infection. Their antigens remain unidentified. TCRdb used MiXCR to reprocess the reads, holding one entry per CDR3 protein. The profile shows approximately 590,000 distinct CDR3 sequences, 40% of them singletons. This specimen consisted of cultured PBMCs, obtained from culture after CMV antigen stimulation. Receptor source: a human donor in good health (CMV status not recorded). Some clones in this sample may be carry-over from other donors' samples. The CDR3 runs from the conserved cysteine through the conserved F or W. D genes are given only for firm matches. For some rows the clone size is stated as once, few or many, or as a class when expanded; others skip it.

v_call	cdr3_length	d_call	clone_size	j_call	cdr3_aa	cdr3_nt
TRBV25-1	15	-	few	TRBJ1-4	CASSPQGSTNEKLFF	TGTGCCAGCAGCCCCCAGGGCTCGACTAATGAAAAACTGTTTTTT
TRBV11-2	16	-	few	TRBJ2-4	CASNTAGGTAKNIQYF	TGTGCCAGCAACACGGCGGGCGGGACGGCCAAAAACATTCAGTACTTC
TRBV10-3	15	-	-	TRBJ2-6	CATRVGDSGANVLTF	TGTGCCACCCGCGTGGGGGACTCTGGGGCCAACGTCCTGACTTTC
TRBV14	15	-	-	TRBJ2-1	CASSQLGPQMGEQFF	TGTGCCAGCAGCCAACTGGGACCGCAGATGGGTGAGCAGTTCTTC
TRBV6-1	15	-	few	TRBJ1-1	CASSRGPTLNTEAFF	TGTGCCAGCAGCCGAGGACCGACCCTGAACACTGAAGCTTTCTTT
TRBV7-7	13	-	few	TRBJ2-1	CASSLHPGNEQFF	TGTGCCAGCAGCTTACATCCGGGGAATGAGCAGTTCTTC
TRBV2	17	-	-	TRBJ1-2	CASSEAPPLKGPRGYTF	TGTGCCAGCAGTGAAGCGCCCCCCTTAAAGGGTCCTCGTGGCTACACCTTC
TRBV7-8	14	-	many	TRBJ2-7	CASSLVGSGYEQYF	TGTGCCAGCAGCTTAGTAGGTAGCGGATACGAGCAGTACTTC
TRBV7-8	14	-	few	TRBJ1-1	CASSSDRMNTEAFF	TGTGCCAGCAGCTCGGACAGAATGAACACTGAAGCTTTCTTT
TRBV7-2	14	TRBD2	many	TRBJ2-7	CASSSSGGGGEQYF	TGTGCCAGCAGCTCCTCGGGCGGGGGGGGCGAGCAGTACTTC
TRBV4-2	12	-	-	TRBJ2-7	CASSQGTAEQYF	TGTGCCAGCAGCCAGGGGACGGCCGAGCAGTACTTC
TRBV4-1	14	-	-	TRBJ2-3	CASSQVRGADTQYF	TGCGCCAGCAGCCAGGTCCGGGGGGCCGATACGCAGTATTTT
TRBV6-2/TRBV6-3	15	TRBD1	-	TRBJ1-5	CASRPDRAGYQPQHF	TGTGCCAGCAGACCGGACAGGGCGGGGTATCAGCCCCAGCATTTT
TRBV14	17	TRBD1	-	TRBJ2-7	CASSHRDSLLIPYEQYF	TGTGCCAGCAGCCACCGGGACAGCCTATTAATACCCTACGAGCAGTACTTC
TRBV27	16	TRBD2	-	TRBJ2-7	CASSYTQREGSYEQYF	TGTGCCAGCAGTTATACGCAGCGGGAGGGGTCCTACGAGCAGTACTTC
TRBV19	24	TRBD1	-	TRBJ1-4	CASSTPRVFWTGGNSLATNEKLFF	TGTGCCAGTAGTACTCCCCGGGTTTTCTGGACAGGGGGAAATTCACTGGCAACTAATGAAAAACTGTTTTTT
TRBV7-9	15	-	few	TRBJ1-1	CASSLKATMNTEAFF	TGTGCCAGCAGCTTAAAAGCGACCATGAACACTGAAGCTTTCTTT
TRBV6-1	15	TRBD1	-	TRBJ1-5	CASSVLTGEDQPQHF	TGTGCCAGCAGTGTTCTCACAGGGGAAGATCAGCCCCAGCATTTT
TRBV6-6	14	-	-	TRBJ1-4	CASSGTATNEKLFF	TGTGCCAGCAGTGGGACTGCAACTAATGAAAAACTGTTTTTT
TRBV7-8	16	-	-	TRBJ1-5	CASSPQTGSSNQPQHF	TGTGCCAGCAGTCCTCAGACAGGCTCTAGCAATCAGCCCCAGCATTTT
TRBV3-1	13	-	-	TRBJ2-5	CASSHFDRETQYF	TGTGCCAGCAGCCATTTTGATCGGGAGACCCAGTACTTC
TRBV6-2/TRBV6-3	15	-	-	TRBJ2-1	CASSRGVRSYNEQFF	TGTGCCAGCAGCCGCGGGGTCAGGTCCTACAATGAGCAGTTCTTC
TRBV9	14	-	-	TRBJ2-4	CASSVAQTGNIQYF	TGTGCCAGCAGCGTCGCTCAGACGGGGAACATTCAGTACTTC
TRBV20-1	15	-	-	TRBJ2-3	CSARAPGEGTDTQYF	TGCAGTGCTAGGGCCCCGGGGGAGGGCACAGATACGCAGTATTTT
TRBV11-2	14	-	few	TRBJ2-2	CASSFPRGGGELFF	TGTGCCAGCAGCTTCCCTAGGGGTGGCGGGGAGCTGTTTTTT
TRBV7-6	16	-	-	TRBJ1-4	CASSLPPGGEGEKLFF	TGTGCCAGCAGCCTCCCTCCTGGGGGGGAAGGTGAAAAACTGTTTTTT
TRBV12-3/TRBV12-4	15	-	-	TRBJ2-7	CASSFLQGVSYEQYF	TGTGCCAGCAGTTTTCTACAGGGAGTCTCCTACGAGCAGTACTTC
TRBV7-9	16	TRBD2	-	TRBJ2-2	CASSPGTSGSGGDLFF	TGTGCCAGCAGCCCCGGGACTAGCGGCTCGGGCGGGGACCTGTTTTTT
TRBV7-6	17	TRBD2	-	TRBJ2-2	CASTYAPGLANTGELFF	TGTGCCAGCACCTATGCACCGGGACTAGCGAACACCGGGGAGCTGTTTTTT
TRBV11-3	16	TRBD2	few	TRBJ2-3	CASSFRSGGPADTQYF	TGTGCCAGCAGCTTTAGGTCGGGGGGGCCTGCAGATACGCAGTATTTT
TRBV12-3/TRBV12-4	15	TRBD1	few	TRBJ2-7	CASSLYGTGYYEQYF	TGTGCCAGCAGTTTATATGGGACAGGGTACTACGAGCAGTACTTC
TRBV7-2	14	-	-	TRBJ2-3	CASSAGLITDTQYF	TGTGCCAGCAGCGCGGGACTTATCACAGATACGCAGTATTTT
TRBV7-2	16	TRBD2	many	TRBJ2-3	CASSLTPGGGADTQYF	TGTGCCAGCAGCCTGACACCGGGCGGGGGGGCCGATACGCAGTATTTT
TRBV7-2	14	TRBD1	-	TRBJ2-5	CASSPGQLGETQYF	TGTGCCAGCAGCCCGGGACAGCTAGGGGAGACCCAGTACTTC
TRBV2	13	-	-	TRBJ1-1	CASLRGRDTEAFF	TGTGCCAGCCTGCGGGGGCGGGACACTGAAGCTTTCTTT
TRBV7-8	16	-	-	TRBJ1-1	CASSLSPGKMNTEAFF	TGTGCCAGCAGCTTATCTCCAGGAAAGATGAACACTGAAGCTTTCTTT
TRBV7-2	15	TRBD2	few	TRBJ2-7	CASSLVAGDRYEQYF	TGTGCCAGCAGCTTAGTGGCGGGAGACCGGTACGAGCAGTACTTC